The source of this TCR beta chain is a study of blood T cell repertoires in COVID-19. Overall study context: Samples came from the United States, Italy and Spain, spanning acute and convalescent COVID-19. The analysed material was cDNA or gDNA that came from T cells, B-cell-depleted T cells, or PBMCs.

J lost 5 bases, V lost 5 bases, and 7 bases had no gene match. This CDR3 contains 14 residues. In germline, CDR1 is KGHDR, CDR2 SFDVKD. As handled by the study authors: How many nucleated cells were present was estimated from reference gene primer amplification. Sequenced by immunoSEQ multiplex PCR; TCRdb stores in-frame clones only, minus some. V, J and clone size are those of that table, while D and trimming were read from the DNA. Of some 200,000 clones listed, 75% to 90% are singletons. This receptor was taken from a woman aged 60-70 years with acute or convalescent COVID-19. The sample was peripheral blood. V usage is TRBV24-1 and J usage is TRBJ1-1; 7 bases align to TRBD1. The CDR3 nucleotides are TGTGCCACCAGTGCCTCAGGGGGGTGGACTGAAGCTTTCTTT. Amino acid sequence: CATSASGGWTEAFF.